The entry below describes one T cell receptor beta chain. Its antigen is still unknown. Read coverage stops 3 residues before the CDR3 terminus; the germline J gene supplies the remainder. Predominantly Caucasian heritage was noted among both the CVID patients and the healthy controls. Heparinized peripheral whole blood samples of about 5 to 9 ml were collected from each donor. Genomic DNA from adults with common variable immune deficiency (CVID) and from healthy adult controls was used for sequencing of TCRbeta CDR3 repertoires. The control group comprised approximately 22 healthy adult volunteers, approximately 12 female and roughly ten male, aged about 20 to 70 years with a mean age of approximately 30. Diluted blood was density-centrifuged over Hypaque 1077 or Ficoll-Paque to isolate peripheral blood mononuclear cells. Genomic DNA was obtained from unsorted mononuclear cells through either Qiagen column purification or a centrifugation-based method.

Equivalent amounts of genomic DNA from CVID and control samples were used as sequencing input. For every sample, a 60 bp segment covering the rearranged TCRbeta CDR3 region was amplified and then sequenced. The immunoSEQ assay, a bias-corrected multiplex PCR combined with high-throughput sequencing, was used for TCRbeta amplification. In the source study's methods: Every unique nucleotide sequence counted as a clone and was annotated with V, D and J genes, copy number and frequency. Sequences were labeled productive if in frame, and non-productive if out of frame or containing stop codons. As previously described, clonality was computed from Shannon's entropy. Mean CDR3 Kyte-Doolittle hydropathy was derived from the predicted amino acid sequences of productive clones. Using the R hclust function, scaled V gene usage was clustered hierarchically with Manhattan distance and complete linkage. Sharing of clones by CDR3 amino acid sequence was evaluated by resampling 12 repertoires per group over 100 rounds. Repertoires were searched for approximately 70 published EBV-specific and about 240 published CMV-specific TCRbeta sequences. Analysis left out a couple of CVID samples that produced under 10,000 sequences, so around 40 CVID repertoires remained. Not all clones reach the TCRdb copy of this immuneACCESS table, which keeps in-frame sequences only. Checked studies attribute under half of the gap to unresolved V genes and leave the rest unexplained. D and trimming were read from the DNA, whereas the V and J calls and clone size are those reported in that table. The table shows about 52,000 clones here, with no singletons. Around 3.7% of the sample rests with the top ten.

This record comes from a study of T cell clonality in common variable immunodeficiency (dated by TCRdb to 2015 to 2017). Summary of the overall study and its limitations: Reportedly, TCRbeta sequences from CVID had fewer deletions and N-nucleotide insertions, and highly modified clones with 13 or more V deletions were absent from CVID. Fewer TCRbeta clones were shared among CVID subjects than among healthy controls (p < 0.0001). Correlations of repertoire features with clinical complications were constrained by heterogeneity among patients within the CVID cohort. According to the authors, figuring out what caused the increased clonality in CVID would require sequencing the repertoires of T cell subpopulations. Although equal DNA input was used, an average of approximately 74,000 unique sequences per sample was obtained for controls, compared with some 34,000 for CVID samples. TCRbeta clonality was higher in CVID subjects than in healthy controls (t-test p = 0.018), and the increase was most characteristic of about a third of subjects.

A distance of 17 bases separates the germline ends of V and J, which lose 6 bases and 6 bases respectively. CDR1 and CDR2 were assigned from the germline V gene (reference sequence) as DFQATT and SNEGSKA. The CDR3 holds 13 amino acids from the cysteine to the phenylalanine. The 30 bases shown cover part of the CDR3, and their frame starts at base 1. The sequenced material came from peripheral blood mononuclear cells. The origin of this receptor is a person aged 18 to 70 in good health. This receptor chain uses TRBV20-1 and TRBJ1-1, with a weak D call of TRBD1 (6 bases match). The CDR3 reads as follows: CSARTASISEAFF. CDR3 DNA, as far as it was read: TGCAGTGCGCGGACAGCCAGCATATCTGAA.